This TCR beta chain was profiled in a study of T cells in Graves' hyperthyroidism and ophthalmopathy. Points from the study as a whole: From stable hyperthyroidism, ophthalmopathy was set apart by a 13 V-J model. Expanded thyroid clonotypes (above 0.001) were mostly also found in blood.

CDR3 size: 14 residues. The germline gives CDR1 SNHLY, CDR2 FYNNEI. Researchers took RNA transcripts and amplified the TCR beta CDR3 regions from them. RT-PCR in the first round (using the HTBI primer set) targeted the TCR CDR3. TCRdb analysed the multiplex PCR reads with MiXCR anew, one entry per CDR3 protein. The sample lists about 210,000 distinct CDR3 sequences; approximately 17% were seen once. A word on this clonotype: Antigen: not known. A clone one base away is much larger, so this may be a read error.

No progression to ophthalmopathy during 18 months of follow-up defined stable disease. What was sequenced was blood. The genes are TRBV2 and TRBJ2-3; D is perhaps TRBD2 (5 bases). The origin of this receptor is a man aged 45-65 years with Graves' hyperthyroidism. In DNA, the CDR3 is TGTGCCGGCAGAGGGAAGGTTAGCACAGATACGCAGTATTTT. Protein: CAGRGKVSTDTQYF.